This is a list of T cell receptor beta chains from one sample in a study of T cells in tuberculosis. This table comes from immunoSEQ multiplex PCR, and its TCRdb copy is limited to in-frame clones, with some not included. The data show some 90,000 clones, approximately 91% seen once. Sequencing was carried out using CD1b-GMM tetramer-negative cells sorted from PBMCs. Source of these receptors: an adult woman with latent tuberculosis. CDR3s include the opening cysteine and the closing phenylalanine or tryptophan. D genes are given only for firm matches. Clone size is stated in some rows and not others, as once, few, many or a class when expanded.

j_gene,abundance,v_gene,d_gene,CDR3nt,CDR3aa
TRBJ2-7,NA,TRBV2,NA,TGTGCCAGCAGTGACAGGGTCGAGCAGTACTTC,CASSDRVEQYF
TRBJ2-3,NA,TRBV7-2,TRBD1,TGTGCCAGCAGCTTGGGACAGGGGGCGGATACGCAGTATTTT,CASSLGQGADTQYF
TRBJ2-5,NA,TRBV6-5,NA,TGTGCCAGCAGCTCCCGGGACGCGGGAACCCAGTACTTC,CASSSRDAGTQYF
TRBJ1-4,NA,TRBV19,NA,TGTGCCAGTAGAGAGCCCCCGTATAATGAAAAACTGTTTTTT,CASREPPYNEKLFF
TRBJ1-3,once,TRBV13,NA,TGTGCCAGCAGCCTAACCAGGGGATCCTCTGGAAACACCATATATTTT,CASSLTRGSSGNTIYF
TRBJ2-3,NA,TRBV5-1,NA,TGCGCCAGCAGCCCCGGGGGAAGGGGGCCGGGGGATACGCAGTATTTT,CASSPGGRGPGDTQYF
TRBJ1-3,NA,TRBV7-2,NA,TGTGCCAGCAGCGCCGCAGGGCATCAGGGAAACACCATATATTTT,CASSAAGHQGNTIYF
TRBJ1-1,NA,TRBV4-3,NA,TGCGCCAGCAGCCAAGACCGGGCAGGGTATGAAGCTTTCTTT,CASSQDRAGYEAFF
TRBJ2-3,NA,TRBV9,TRBD2,TGTGCCAGCAGCACCCAGGGACTAGCGGGGCGCACAGATACGCAGTATTTT,CASSTQGLAGRTDTQYF
TRBJ2-3,NA,TRBV5-4,NA,TGTGCCAGCAAAACACAGGGATCGGGCACAGATACGCAGTATTTT,CASKTQGSGTDTQYF
TRBJ2-5,once,TRBV7-9,NA,TGTGCCAGCAGCTTTATCCCCGGGGAGACCCAGTACTTC,CASSFIPGETQYF
TRBJ2-2,NA,TRBV19,NA,TGTGCCAGTAGTGGGCAGGGGAGGGAGGAGCTGTTTTTT,CASSGQGREELFF
TRBJ1-6,NA,TRBV19,TRBD1,TGTGCCAGTAGTCCCCGGGACAGCAGCTCCTATAATTCACCCCTCCACTTT,CASSPRDSSSYNSPLHF
TRBJ1-5,NA,TRBV19,NA,TGTGCCAGCACTGGAGGGAGCGGCCCTAGCAATCAGCCCCAGCATTTT,CASTGGSGPSNQPQHF
TRBJ1-3,NA,TRBV7-9,TRBD1,TGTGCCAGCAGCTTAGATGGGACAGTAAAGAACACCATATATTTT,CASSLDGTVKNTIYF
TRBJ2-3,NA,TRBV4-1,TRBD1,TGCGCCAGCAGCCGAGAGACAGGGCCCACAGATACGCAGTATTTT,CASSRETGPTDTQYF
TRBJ2-5,NA,TRBV7-8,NA,TGTGCCAGCAGCGTTACCTCGGCCGGGGAGACCCAGTACTTC,CASSVTSAGETQYF
TRBJ2-1,NA,TRBV6-1,TRBD2,TGTGCCAGCAGTGAGGGAGCTAGCGGGGAGTACAATGAGCAGTTCTTC,CASSEGASGEYNEQFF
TRBJ2-1,NA,TRBV9,NA,TGTGCCAGCAGCGTAGCCGTTAGCTCCTACAATGAGCAGTTCTTC,CASSVAVSSYNEQFF
TRBJ1-2,NA,TRBV7-8,NA,TGTGCCAGCAGCTTAGGGCGCGGAGGGGACTATGGCTACACCTTC,CASSLGRGGDYGYTF
TRBJ1-1,NA,TRBV11-3,NA,TGTGCCAGCAGCTCAGGGGCAGGGGCCGAAGCTTTCTTT,CASSSGAGAEAFF
TRBJ1-6,NA,TRBV9,NA,TGTGCCAGCAGCGTAGGGGTAAACAGGGATTCACCCCTCCACTTT,CASSVGVNRDSPLHF
TRBJ2-3,NA,TRBV9,NA,TGTGCCAGCAGCGTAGACGCGTGGGGGCCCAAGGATACGCAGTATTTT,CASSVDAWGPKDTQYF
TRBJ2-1,NA,TRBV6-5,NA,TGTGCCAGCAGCCGCGGGTCCCGTGGTGAGCAGTTCTTC,CASSRGSRGEQFF
TRBJ1-1,NA,TRBV7-2,TRBD1,TGTGCCAGCAGCTACAGGGGGAACACTGAAGCTTTCTTT,CASSYRGNTEAFF
TRBJ1-6,NA,TRBV27,NA,TGTGCCAGCAGTTTTTTAAATTCACCCCTCCACTTT,CASSFLNSPLHF
TRBJ1-4,once,TRBV6-1,NA,TGTGCCAGCAGTGAAGCGCTTCGGCAGGGGATGAGGGCTGAAAAACTGTTTTTT,CASSEALRQGMRAEKLFF
TRBJ1-2,once,TRBV6-5,NA,TGTGCCAGCAGTTCGACCGGGAACTATGGCTACACCTTC,CASSSTGNYGYTF
TRBJ1-2,once,TRBV7-2,NA,TGTGCCAGCAGCTTAGACGGGGGGGCCTTCAACTATGGCTACACCTTC,CASSLDGGAFNYGYTF
TRBJ2-7,NA,TRBV19,NA,TGTGCCAGTAGTATTCCCGGTCGGACACCCTACGAGCAGTACTTC,CASSIPGRTPYEQYF
TRBJ2-3,once,TRBV7-9,NA,TGTACTTTGGGGGGGACAGGTCATAAGGATACGCAGTATTTT,CTLGGTGHKDTQYF
TRBJ1-1,NA,TRBV18,NA,TGTGCCAGCTCTGGGGAGGACGAAGCAGCTTTCTTT,CASSGEDEAAFF
TRBJ1-5,NA,TRBV7-2,NA,TGTGCCAGCAGCTTAGCAGGGGATCAGCCCCAGCATTTT,CASSLAGDQPQHF
TRBJ1-2,once,TRBV6-5,NA,TGTGCCAGCAGCCACCCAGGGGCAGGCTACACCTTC,CASSHPGAGYTF
TRBJ2-7,once,TRBV10-3,TRBD2,TGTGCCATCAGTGAGTCGGGACTAGCGGAGCAGTACTTC,CAISESGLAEQYF
TRBJ2-5,NA,TRBV7-2,NA,TGTGCCAGCAGCTCTAAATCGGACAGACAAGAGACCCAGTACTTC,CASSSKSDRQETQYF
TRBJ1-4,NA,TRBV9,TRBD1,TGTGCCAGCAGCACGACAGGGGACTATGAAAAACTGTTTTTT,CASSTTGDYEKLFF
TRBJ2-3,NA,TRBV4-3,TRBD2,TGCGCCAGCAGCCCGGGACTAGCGGGGGGGGAGAACACAGATACGCAGTATTTT,CASSPGLAGGENTDTQYF
TRBJ2-2,NA,TRBV10-3,TRBD1,TGTGCCATCAGAGGGGACAGGGTCACCGGGGAGCTGTTTTTT,CAIRGDRVTGELFF
TRBJ2-1,NA,TRBV30,NA,TGTGCCTGGAGTGTCAATTCGGGAAATGAGCAGTTCTTC,CAWSVNSGNEQFF
TRBJ1-3,NA,TRBV19,NA,TGTGCCACTAAAACCACGGGAATCTCTGGAAACACCATATATTTT,CATKTTGISGNTIYF
TRBJ1-2,NA,TRBV5-4,NA,TGTGCCAGCTCCCCTCCGGGGGGCTATGGCTACACCTTC,CASSPPGGYGYTF
TRBJ1-2,NA,TRBV18,TRBD1,TGTGCCAGCTCACCACCGGCGGACAGGGGGCCCTATGGCTACACCTTC,CASSPPADRGPYGYTF
TRBJ1-1,NA,TRBV12-5,NA,TGTGCTAGTGGTTTGGGCGGGGGCACTGAAGCTTTCTTT,CASGLGGGTEAFF
TRBJ2-3,NA,TRBV27,TRBD2,TGTGCCATCGGGGGGACTAGCACAGATACGCAGTATTTT,CAIGGTSTDTQYF
TRBJ1-2,NA,TRBV18,NA,TGTGCCAGCTCACCAACGGGGTCGGTTAACTATGGCTACACCTTC,CASSPTGSVNYGYTF
TRBJ1-6,once,TRBV6-6,TRBD1,TGTGCCAGCAGTGGACAGGGAGAAGGATCACCCCTCCACTTT,CASSGQGEGSPLHF
TRBJ2-7,NA,TRBV5-5,NA,TGTGCCAGCAGCCCGGACAGTCCCTTCGCCAACGAGCAGTACTTC,CASSPDSPFANEQYF
TRBJ2-7,NA,TRBV6-6,NA,TGTGCCAGTACCGACAGGTCCTACGAGCAGTACTTC,CASTDRSYEQYF
TRBJ1-4,NA,TRBV7-2,TRBD1,TGTGCCAGCAGCTTAGGGGACAGGTCAAATGAAAAACTGTTTTTT,CASSLGDRSNEKLFF
TRBJ1-6,NA,TRBV5-4,NA,TGTGCCAGCAGCTTGCGGGAGAATTCACCCCTCCACTTT,CASSLRENSPLHF
TRBJ1-5,NA,TRBV7-6,NA,TGTGCCAGCAGCCGCTATGACGGCAGGGTAGGGTTCAATCAGCCCCAGCATTTT,CASSRYDGRVGFNQPQHF